Sequencing of this TCR beta chain was carried out in a study of shared clonotypes between healthy human individuals. Study conclusions and caveats: Blood was the only sampled material, and tissue repertoires likely differ.

The donors, healthy adults who were HIV-negative, had experienced no recent acute infections or vaccinations. With respect to this clone: Its specificity is unknown.

At a deep level, the assay was run. The method was immunoSEQ multiplex PCR; TCRdb's version includes in-frame clones alone and lacks a portion of them. The data hold millions of clones, with over 85% observed a single time. V was shortened by 5 bases and J by 5 bases, with 9 bases between the two germline ends. The germline CDR1 and CDR2 sequences are MGHRA and YSYEKL. The CDR3 covers 12 residues. Sequenced input: naive CD4+ T cells sorted from blood. The subset here: CD45RA+ positively selected. The receptor was isolated from a man between 18 and 35 years old in good health. The chain links TRBV4-1 to TRBJ2-5; D is undetermined. The CDR3: CASSGLRETQYF. The CDR3 DNA sequence: TGCGCCAGCAGCGGGCTTCGGGAGACCCAGTACTTC.